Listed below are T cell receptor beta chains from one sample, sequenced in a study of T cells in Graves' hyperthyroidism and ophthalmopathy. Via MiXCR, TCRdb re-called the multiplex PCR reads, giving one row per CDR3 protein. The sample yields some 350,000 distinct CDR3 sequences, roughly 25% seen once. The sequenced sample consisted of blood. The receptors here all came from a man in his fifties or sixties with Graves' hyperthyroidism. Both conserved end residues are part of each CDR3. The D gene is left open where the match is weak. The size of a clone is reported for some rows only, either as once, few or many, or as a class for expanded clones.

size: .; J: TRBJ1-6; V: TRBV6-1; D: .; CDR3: CASSEKQGLPPLHF; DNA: TGTGCCAGCAGTGAAAAACAGGGTTTGCCACCCCTCCACTTT
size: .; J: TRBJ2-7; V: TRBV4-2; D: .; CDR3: CASSQGLGDYEQYF; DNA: TGTGCCAGCAGCCAAGGGCTAGGTGACTACGAGCAGTACTTC
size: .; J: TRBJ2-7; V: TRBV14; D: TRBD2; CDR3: CASSPETKRESLHEQYF; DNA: TGTGCCAGCAGCCCGGAAACGAAGCGGGAGAGTCTTCACGAGCAGTACTTC
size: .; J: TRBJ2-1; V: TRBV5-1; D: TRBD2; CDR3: CASSSGTSDGEQFF; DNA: TGCGCCAGCAGCTCCGGGACTAGCGATGGTGAGCAGTTCTTC
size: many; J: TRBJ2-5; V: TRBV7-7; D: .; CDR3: CASSLGDTRHETQYF; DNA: TGTGCCAGCAGCTTAGGGGACACTCGTCACGAGACCCAGTACTTC
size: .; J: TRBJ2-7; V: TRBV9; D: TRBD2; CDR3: CASSGGLAGSYEQYF; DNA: TGTGCCAGCAGCGGAGGACTAGCGGGAAGCTACGAGCAGTACTTC
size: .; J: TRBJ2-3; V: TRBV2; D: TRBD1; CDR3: CASSRVRTGFLYF; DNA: TGTGCCAGCAGCCGGGTCAGGACAGGGTTCCTGTATTTT
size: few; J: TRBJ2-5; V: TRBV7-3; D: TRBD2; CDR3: CASSSAGGARETQYF; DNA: TGTGCCAGCAGCTCCGCCGGGGGGGCGAGAGAGACCCAGTACTTC
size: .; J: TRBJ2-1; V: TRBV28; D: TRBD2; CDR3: CATQGTSGNNEQFF; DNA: TGTGCCACCCAAGGGACTAGCGGGAACAATGAGCAGTTCTTC
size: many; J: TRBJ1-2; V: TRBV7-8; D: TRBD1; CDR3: CASSVGTGGENGYTF; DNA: TGTGCCAGCAGCGTAGGCACAGGGGGCGAAAATGGCTACACCTTC
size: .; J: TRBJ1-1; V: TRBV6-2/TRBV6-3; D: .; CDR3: CASSYSNSPSAFF; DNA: TGTGCCAGCAGTTACTCGAATTCCCCGTCGGCTTTCTTT
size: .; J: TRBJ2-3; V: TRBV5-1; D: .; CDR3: CASRNQGRLYEDTQYF; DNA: TGCGCCAGCAGAAACCAGGGGAGGCTGTATGAGGATACGCAGTATTTT
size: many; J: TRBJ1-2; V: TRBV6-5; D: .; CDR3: CASSYSYDYGYTF; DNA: TGTGCCAGCAGTTACTCGTATGATTATGGCTACACCTTC
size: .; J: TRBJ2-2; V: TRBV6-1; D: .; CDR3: CASRLAGRGELFF; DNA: TGTGCCAGCAGATTGGCAGGGAGGGGGGAGCTGTTTTTT
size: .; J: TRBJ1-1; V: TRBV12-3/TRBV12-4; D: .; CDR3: CASSSGTLNTEAFF; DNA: TGTGCCAGCAGTTCAGGGACCCTGAACACTGAAGCTTTCTTT
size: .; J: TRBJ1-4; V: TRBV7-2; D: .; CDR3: CACSLDDEKLFF; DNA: TGTGCCTGCAGCTTAGACGATGAAAAACTGTTTTTT
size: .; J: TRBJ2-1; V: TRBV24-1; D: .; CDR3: CATRSAEQFF; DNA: TGTGCCACCAGATCCGCGGAGCAGTTCTTC
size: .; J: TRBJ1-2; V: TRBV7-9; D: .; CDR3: CASSSGLDYGYTF; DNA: TGTGCCAGCAGCTCAGGCTTGGACTATGGCTACACCTTC
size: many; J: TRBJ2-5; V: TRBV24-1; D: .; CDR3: CATLKEVRGETQYF; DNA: TGTGCCACCCTGAAGGAGGTGCGCGGAGAGACCCAGTACTTC
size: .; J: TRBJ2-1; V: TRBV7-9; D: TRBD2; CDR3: CASSLTTRGLAGYNEQFF; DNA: TGTGCCAGCAGCCTTACAACCCGGGGACTAGCGGGCTACAATGAGCAGTTCTTC
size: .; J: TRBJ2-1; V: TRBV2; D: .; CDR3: CASMRNSYNEQFF; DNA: TGTGCCAGCATGCGGAACTCCTACAATGAGCAGTTCTTC
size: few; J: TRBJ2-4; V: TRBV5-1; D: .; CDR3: CASSFGQGANIQYF; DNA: TGCGCCAGCAGCTTTGGCCAGGGTGCAAACATTCAGTACTTC
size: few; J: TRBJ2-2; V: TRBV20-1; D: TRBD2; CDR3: CSARLAGAGTGELFF; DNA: TGCAGTGCTAGACTAGCGGGAGCGGGAACCGGGGAGCTGTTTTTT
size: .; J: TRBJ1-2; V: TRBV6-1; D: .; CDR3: CASRPDGGYGYTF; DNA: TGTGCCAGCAGGCCCGACGGTGGCTATGGCTACACCTTC
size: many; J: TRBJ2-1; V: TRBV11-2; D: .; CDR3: CASSLGGRNNEQFF; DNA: TGTGCCAGCAGCTTAGGGGGCCGGAACAATGAGCAGTTCTTC
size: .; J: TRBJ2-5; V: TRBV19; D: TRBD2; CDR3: CASSQSGRTRTQYF; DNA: TGTGCCAGTAGTCAGAGCGGGAGAACGAGGACCCAGTACTTC
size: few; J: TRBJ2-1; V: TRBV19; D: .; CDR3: CASSIVGGLSYNEQFF; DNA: TGTGCCAGTAGTATAGTGGGCGGGCTCTCCTACAATGAGCAGTTCTTC
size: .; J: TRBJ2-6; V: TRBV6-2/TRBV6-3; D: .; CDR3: CASSSLTGIGANVLTF; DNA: TGTGCCAGCAGTTCCCTCACAGGAATCGGGGCCAACGTCCTGACTTTC
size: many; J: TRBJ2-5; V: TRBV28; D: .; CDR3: CASTWGEETQYF; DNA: TGTGCCAGCACCTGGGGAGAAGAGACCCAGTACTTC
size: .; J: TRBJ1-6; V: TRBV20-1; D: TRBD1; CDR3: CSARELGTANSPLHF; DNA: TGCAGTGCTAGAGAACTCGGGACAGCTAATTCACCCCTCCACTTT
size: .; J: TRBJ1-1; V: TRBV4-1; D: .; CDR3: CASSQPGRGSVKGSTEAFF; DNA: TGCGCCAGCAGCCAACCTGGTCGGGGGTCAGTAAAAGGTTCCACTGAAGCTTTCTTT
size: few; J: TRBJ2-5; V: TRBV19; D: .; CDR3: CASKKADLQETQYF; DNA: TGTGCCAGTAAAAAGGCAGACCTTCAAGAGACCCAGTACTTC